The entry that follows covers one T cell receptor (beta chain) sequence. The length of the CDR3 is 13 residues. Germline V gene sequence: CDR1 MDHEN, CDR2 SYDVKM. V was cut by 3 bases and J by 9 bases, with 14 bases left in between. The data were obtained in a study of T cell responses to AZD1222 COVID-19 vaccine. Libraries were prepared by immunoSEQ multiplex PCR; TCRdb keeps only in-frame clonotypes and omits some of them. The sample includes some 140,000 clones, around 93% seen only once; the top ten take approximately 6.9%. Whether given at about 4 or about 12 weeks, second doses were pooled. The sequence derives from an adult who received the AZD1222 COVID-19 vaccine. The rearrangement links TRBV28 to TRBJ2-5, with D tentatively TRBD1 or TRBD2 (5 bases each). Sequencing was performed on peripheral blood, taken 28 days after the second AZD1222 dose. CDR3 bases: TGTGCCAGCAGTTTCGGTCCGAGGGGACCCCAGTACTTC. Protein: CASSFGPRGPQYF.